This passage covers 9 T cell receptor beta chains from one sample sequenced in a study of lymphopenia after photon versus proton radiotherapy. Profiled with immunoSEQ multiplex PCR; TCRdb holds only in-frame clones, not every one. Among under 30,000 clones listed, about four fifths were seen once. This specimen was peripheral blood, taken from a patient treated with photon-based radiotherapy. These receptors all stem from a man aged 40-50 years with gastric cancer.

This clone was recorded only once. The chain has TRBV9 and TRBJ2-3; TRBD1 agrees at 9 bases. The germline CDR1 and CDR2 sequences are SGDLS and YYNGEE. The CDR3 length is 16 residues. Trimming at V came to 3 bases and at J to 3 bases, leaving 8 bases not matched to a gene. CDR3 residues: CASSAIQGAGTDTQYF. Written as DNA, the CDR3 is TGTGCCAGCAGCGCCATACAGGGGGCAGGGACAGATACGCAGTATTTT.

The CDR3 DNA follows: TGCGCCAGCAGCCACATAGGACAGGGCCTCGGGGGCGGCTACACCTTC. As protein: CASSHIGQGLGGGYTF. The chain recombines TRBV4-1 with TRBJ1-2, with TRBD1 identical over 8 bases. Trimming at V came to 3 bases and at J to 8 bases, leaving 14 bases not matched to a gene. CDR1 and CDR2 from the germline V gene are MGHRA and YSYEKL. This CDR3 is 16 amino acids long.

The chain couples TRBV12-5 to TRBJ1-5; D unclear. The CDR3 loop spans 16 amino acids. CDR1 is LGHNT, CDR2 FRNRAP, per germline. Trimming removed 7 bases at V and 4 bases at J, with 20 bases between. Written as DNA, the CDR3 is TGTGCTAGTGTCCCACCCGGGGATTACGGGAATCAGCCCCAGCATTTT. It specifies CASVPPGDYGNQPQHF.

This clone was observed a single time. An end of the junction does not agree with germline; a read error may underlie this. The chain links TRBV6-4 to TRBJ2-1, with D possibly matching TRBD1 (7 bases). The CDR3 runs to 15 residues. Germline CDR1 is MRHNA and CDR2 is SNTAGT. CDR3 bases: TGTGCCAGCAGTGAAGGAGGGGGCTCCCACAATGAGCAGTTCTTC. Translated, it gives CASSEGGGSHNEQFF.

The chain carries TRBV28 and TRBJ1-2, with D perhaps TRBD1 (5 bases). The germline V gene has CDR1 MDHEN and CDR2 SYDVKM. The CDR3 sequence is 15 residues long. V was trimmed by 3 bases and J by 4 bases, leaving 15 bases between them. The CDR3 DNA follows: TGTGCCAGCAGTTTCACCGGGTATGGGGGCTATGGCTACACCTTC. Translated: CASSFTGYGGYGYTF.

The J gene is TRBJ2-6, the V gene TRBV4-2; D not certain. CDR1 and CDR2 from the germline V gene are LGHNA and YNFKEQ. Trimming removed 0 bases at V and 5 bases at J, with 11 bases between. The CDR3 contains 16 residues. CDR3 in amino acids: CASSQDVGFRANVLTF. As DNA, the CDR3 is TGTGCCAGCAGCCAAGATGTGGGATTTAGGGCCAACGTCCTGACTTTC.

As for this clone: At one of its ends the junction is not consistent with the germline gene, which may arise from a read error. The genes are TRBV27 and TRBJ2-5, with TRBD1 matching over 7 bases. CDR1 MNHEY and CDR2 SMNVEV come from the germline V gene (reference sequence). The CDR3 runs 14 residues. CDR3 amino acids: CTSSPWDSQETQYF. Written as DNA, the CDR3 is TGTACCAGCAGTCCTTGGGACAGCCAAGAGACCCAGTACTTC.

This chain joins TRBV7-9 and TRBJ2-7, with D perhaps TRBD2 (7 bases). Germline V gives CDR1 SEHNR, CDR2 FQNEAQ (reference sequence). The CDR3 loop spans 16 amino acids. V was clipped by 4 bases and J by 2 bases, with 18 bases between them. CDR3 nucleotide sequence: TGTGCCAGCAGCTCTTCTAGGGGGGGGCCGCCCTACGAGCAGTACTTC. Its translation: CASSSSRGGPPYEQYF.

The chain carries TRBV5-4 and TRBJ1-1, with TRBD1 matching over 8 bases. The V and J ends lost 5 bases and 1 base, in that order; junction bases with no gene match: 7. Germline CDR1 reads SGHNT; CDR2 reads YYREEE (reference sequence). The CDR3 loop spans 15 amino acids. The CDR3 loop reads CASRRQGWQNTEAFF. DNA for the CDR3: TGTGCCAGCAGGCGACAGGGGTGGCAGAACACTGAAGCTTTCTTT. The full variable domain, in which reference TRBV5-4 and TRBJ1-1 provide the parts outside the CDR3, is ETGVTQSPTHLIKTRGQQVTLRCSSQSGHNTVSWYQQALGQGPQFIFQYYREEENGRGNFPPRFSGLQFPNYSSELNVNALELDDSALYLCASRRQGWQNTEAFFGQGTRLTVV.